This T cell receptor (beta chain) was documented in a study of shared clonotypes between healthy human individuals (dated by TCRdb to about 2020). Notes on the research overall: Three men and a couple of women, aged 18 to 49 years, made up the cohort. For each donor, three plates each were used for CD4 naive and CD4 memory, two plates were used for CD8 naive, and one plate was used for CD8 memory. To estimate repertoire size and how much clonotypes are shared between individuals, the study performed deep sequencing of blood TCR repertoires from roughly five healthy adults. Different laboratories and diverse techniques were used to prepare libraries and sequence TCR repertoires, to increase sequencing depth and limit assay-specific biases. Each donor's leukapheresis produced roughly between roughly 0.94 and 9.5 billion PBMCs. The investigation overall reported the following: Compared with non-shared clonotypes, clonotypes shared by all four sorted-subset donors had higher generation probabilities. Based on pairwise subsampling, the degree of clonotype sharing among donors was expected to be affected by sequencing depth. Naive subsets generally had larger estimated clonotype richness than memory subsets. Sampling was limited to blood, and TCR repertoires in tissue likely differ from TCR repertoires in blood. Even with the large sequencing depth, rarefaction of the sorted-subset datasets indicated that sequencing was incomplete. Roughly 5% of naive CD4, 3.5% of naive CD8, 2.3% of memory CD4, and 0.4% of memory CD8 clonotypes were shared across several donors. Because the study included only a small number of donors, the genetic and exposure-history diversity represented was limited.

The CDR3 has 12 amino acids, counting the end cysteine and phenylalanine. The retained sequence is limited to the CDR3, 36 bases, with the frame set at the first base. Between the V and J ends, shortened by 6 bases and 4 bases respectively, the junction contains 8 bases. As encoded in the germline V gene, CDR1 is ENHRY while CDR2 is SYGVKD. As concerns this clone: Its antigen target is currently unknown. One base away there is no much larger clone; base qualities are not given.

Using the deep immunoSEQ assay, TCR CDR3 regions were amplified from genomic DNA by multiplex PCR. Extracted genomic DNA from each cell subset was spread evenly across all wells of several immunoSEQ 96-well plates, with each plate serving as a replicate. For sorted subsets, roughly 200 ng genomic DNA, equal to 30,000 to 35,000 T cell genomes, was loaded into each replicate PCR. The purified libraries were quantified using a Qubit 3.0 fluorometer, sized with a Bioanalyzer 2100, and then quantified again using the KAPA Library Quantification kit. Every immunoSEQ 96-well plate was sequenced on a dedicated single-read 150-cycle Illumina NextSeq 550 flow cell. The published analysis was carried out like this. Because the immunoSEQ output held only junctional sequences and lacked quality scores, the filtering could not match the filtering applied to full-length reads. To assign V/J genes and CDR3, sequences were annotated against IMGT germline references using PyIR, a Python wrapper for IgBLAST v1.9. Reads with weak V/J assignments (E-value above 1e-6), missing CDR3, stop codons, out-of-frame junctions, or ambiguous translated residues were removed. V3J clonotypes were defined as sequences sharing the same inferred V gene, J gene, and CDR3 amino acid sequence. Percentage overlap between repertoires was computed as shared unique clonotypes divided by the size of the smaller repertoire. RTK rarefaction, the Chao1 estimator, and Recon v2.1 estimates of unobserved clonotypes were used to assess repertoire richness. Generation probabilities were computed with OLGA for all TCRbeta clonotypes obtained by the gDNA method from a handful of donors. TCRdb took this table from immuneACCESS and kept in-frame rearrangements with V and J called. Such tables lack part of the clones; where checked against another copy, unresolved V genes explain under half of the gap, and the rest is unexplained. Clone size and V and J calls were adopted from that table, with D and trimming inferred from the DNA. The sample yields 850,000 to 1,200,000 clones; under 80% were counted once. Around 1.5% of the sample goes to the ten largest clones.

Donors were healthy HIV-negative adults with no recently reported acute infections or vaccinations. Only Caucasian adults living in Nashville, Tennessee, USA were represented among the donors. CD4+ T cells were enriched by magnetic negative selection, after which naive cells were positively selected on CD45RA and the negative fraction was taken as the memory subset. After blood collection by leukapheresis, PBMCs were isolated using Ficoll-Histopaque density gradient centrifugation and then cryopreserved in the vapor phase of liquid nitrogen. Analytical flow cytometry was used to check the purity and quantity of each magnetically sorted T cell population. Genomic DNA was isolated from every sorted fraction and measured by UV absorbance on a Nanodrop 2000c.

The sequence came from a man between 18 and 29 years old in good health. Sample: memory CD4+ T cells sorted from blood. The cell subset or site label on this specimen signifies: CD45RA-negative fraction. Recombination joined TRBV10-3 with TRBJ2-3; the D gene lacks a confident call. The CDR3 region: CAISRVPDTQYF. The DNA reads TGTGCCATCAGCCGCGTCCCAGATACGCAGTATTTT.